The clone carrying this T cell receptor beta chain was found a few times. The germline V gene encodes CDR1 SGHRS and CDR2 YFSETQ. CDR3 size: 14 residues. V shed 4 bases, J shed 9 bases, and the junction held 8 bases outside the gene matches. The data stem from a study of T-cell memory formation after mild COVID-19. TCRdb processed the 5' RACE reads anew with MiXCR; each CDR3 protein has one entry. The sample lists roughly 52,000 distinct CDR3 sequences, under 7.5% occurring once. What was sequenced was PBMCs or a T cell subset sorted from them (not recorded which). The chain combines TRBV5-1 with TRBJ1-2; 11 bases are a match to TRBD1. The receptor was derived from a man aged 18 to 29 who had mild COVID-19 (a few samples of this study predate the infection). Cell type and time point are not known. CDR3 sequence: CASSTGQGANSYTF. CDR3 nucleotide sequence: TGCGCCAGCAGCACTGGACAGGGGGCGAATAGCTACACCTTC.